Given below is one TCR beta chain in context. This clone has just one count. It lacks a known antigen. The record has no base qualities; no much larger clone is one base away. CDR1 and CDR2, per the germline V gene, are MDHEN and SYDVKM. Taken from cysteine to phenylalanine, the CDR3 has 14 residues. The sequence is cut down to CDR3 DNA, 42 bases in frame from base 1. The junction carries 17 bases between V and J, which are trimmed by 8 bases and 4 bases respectively. Each collaborating institution followed its own protocols to collect whole blood in K2EDTA tubes. For TCRbeta analysis, collaborators shipped samples in one of three forms: frozen whole blood, isolated PBMCs, or DNA extracted from either of those sample types. TCRbeta CDR3 regions were amplified from genomic DNA by means of the immunoSEQ Assay, a bias-controlled multiplex PCR. In the original analysis: The number of nucleated cells in each sample was estimated by amplification of reference gene primers within the assay. To quantify the absolute abundance of each unique TCRbeta CDR3 rearrangement, sequence reads were collapsed and filtered. For each sample, productive Simpson clonality was calculated by taking the square root of Simpson's diversity index across productive rearrangements. Held by TCRdb, this immuneACCESS table contains in-frame sequences only and omits some clones. Under half of the omission traces to an unresolved V gene where checked; the cause of the rest is unknown. Clone size and the V and J calls come from that table; the DNA yielded D and trimming. This sample holds more than 150,000 clones; 80% to 90% were observed only once. The top ten clonotypes cover under 2.5% of the sample.

These data come from a study of blood T cell repertoires in COVID-19 (TCRdb year 2020). Context from the whole study: Samples covering the acute and convalescent phases of COVID-19 were provided by collaborators in the United States, Italy and Spain. The prospective study material was composed of cDNA or gDNA derived from T cells, B-cell-depleted T cells, or PBMCs. Samples came from the ongoing ImmuneRACE study (first 160 participants) plus 1,254 subjects from 6 global collaborators. The sample metadata nearly always contained a de-identified subject ID, COVID-19 status, age in years and sex. The dataset comprised deeply sampled blood TCRbeta repertoires from subjects exposed to, actively infected with, or recovered from COVID-19. The repertoires were released in a freely available public database intended as a resource for research on the immune response to SARS-CoV-2. Where HLA class I and class II types were available, the types were taken from metadata supplied by the sample provider, not from assay-based typing.

On the study overall, not on this receptor specifically: Clinical and demographic metadata were provided uncurated, with the amount varying by source and participant.

This clonotype was sampled from a man between 65 and 85 years old with active or convalescent COVID-19. The rearranged segments are TRBV28 and TRBJ1-1; too little of a D gene remains to name it. Sequenced input: peripheral blood. The CDR3 sequence is CASFMGGRVTEAFF. The bases are TGTGCCAGCTTTATGGGAGGGAGGGTCACTGAAGCTTTCTTT.